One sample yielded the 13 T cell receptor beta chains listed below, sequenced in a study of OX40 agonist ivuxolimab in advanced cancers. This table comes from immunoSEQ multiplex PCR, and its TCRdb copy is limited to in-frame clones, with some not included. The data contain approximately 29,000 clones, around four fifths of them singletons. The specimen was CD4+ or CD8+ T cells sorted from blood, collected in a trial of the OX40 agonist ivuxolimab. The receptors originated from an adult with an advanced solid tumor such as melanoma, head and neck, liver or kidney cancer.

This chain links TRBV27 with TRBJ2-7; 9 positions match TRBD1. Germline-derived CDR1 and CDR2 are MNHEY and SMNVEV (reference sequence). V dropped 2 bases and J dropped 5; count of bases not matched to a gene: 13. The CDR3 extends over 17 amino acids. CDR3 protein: CASSLGLGTGGLDEQYF. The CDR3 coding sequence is TGTGCCAGCAGTTTAGGGTTGGGAACAGGGGGCTTGGACGAGCAGTACTTC.

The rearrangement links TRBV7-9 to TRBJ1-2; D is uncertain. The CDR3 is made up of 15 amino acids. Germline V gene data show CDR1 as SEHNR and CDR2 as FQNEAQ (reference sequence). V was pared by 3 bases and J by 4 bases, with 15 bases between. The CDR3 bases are TGTGCCAGCAGCTTTATTCCGATCGCGTCCTATGGCTACACCTTC. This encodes CASSFIPIASYGYTF.

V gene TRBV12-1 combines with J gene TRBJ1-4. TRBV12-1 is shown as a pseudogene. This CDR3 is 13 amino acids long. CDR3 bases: TGTGCCAGCAGCTTAATTTGGGGAGGAAAACTGTTTTTT. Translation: CASSLIWGGKLFF.

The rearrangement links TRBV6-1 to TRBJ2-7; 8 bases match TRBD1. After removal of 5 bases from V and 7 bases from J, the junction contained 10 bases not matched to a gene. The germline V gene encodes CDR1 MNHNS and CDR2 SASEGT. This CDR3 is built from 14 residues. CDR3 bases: TGTGCCAGCAGTCCCGGGACAGGCAAGTATGAGCAGTACTTC. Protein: CASSPGTGKYEQYF.

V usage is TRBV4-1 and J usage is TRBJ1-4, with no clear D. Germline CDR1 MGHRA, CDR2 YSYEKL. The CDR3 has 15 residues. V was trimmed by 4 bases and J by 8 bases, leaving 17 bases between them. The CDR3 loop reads CASSPERAGREKLFF. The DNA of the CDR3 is TGCGCCAGCAGCCCAGAGCGGGCTGGGAGGGAAAAACTGTTTTTT.

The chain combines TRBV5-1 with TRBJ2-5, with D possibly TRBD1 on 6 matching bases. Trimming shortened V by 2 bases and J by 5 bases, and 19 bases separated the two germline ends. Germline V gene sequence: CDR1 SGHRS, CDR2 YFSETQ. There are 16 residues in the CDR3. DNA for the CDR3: TGCGCCAGCAGCTTAGGGGACACCAGCCGAGGGGAGACCCAGTACTTC. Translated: CASSLGDTSRGETQYF.

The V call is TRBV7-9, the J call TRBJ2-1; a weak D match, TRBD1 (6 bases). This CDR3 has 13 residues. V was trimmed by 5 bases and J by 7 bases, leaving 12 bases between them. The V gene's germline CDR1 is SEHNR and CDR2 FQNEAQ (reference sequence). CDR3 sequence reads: CASSPNRENEQFF. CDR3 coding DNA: TGTGCCAGCAGCCCGAACAGGGAAAATGAGCAGTTCTTC.

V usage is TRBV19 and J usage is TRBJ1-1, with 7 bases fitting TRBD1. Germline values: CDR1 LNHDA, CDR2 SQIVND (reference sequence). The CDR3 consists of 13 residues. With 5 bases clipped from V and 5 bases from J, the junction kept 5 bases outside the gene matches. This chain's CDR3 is CASSQQGKTEAFF. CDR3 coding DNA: TGTGCCAGTAGTCAACAGGGGAAAACTGAAGCTTTCTTT.

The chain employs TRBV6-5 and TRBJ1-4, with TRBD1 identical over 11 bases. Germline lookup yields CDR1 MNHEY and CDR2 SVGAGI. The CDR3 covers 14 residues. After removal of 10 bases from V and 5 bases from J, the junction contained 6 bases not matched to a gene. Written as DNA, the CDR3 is TGTGCCACCGCTCGGACAGGGGGCAATGAAAAACTGTTTTTT. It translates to CATARTGGNEKLFF.

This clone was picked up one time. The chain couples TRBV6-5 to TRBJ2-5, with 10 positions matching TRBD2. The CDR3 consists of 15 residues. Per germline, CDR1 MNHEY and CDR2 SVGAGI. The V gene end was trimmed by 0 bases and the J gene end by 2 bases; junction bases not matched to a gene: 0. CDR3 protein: CASSYSGLAQETQYF. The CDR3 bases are TGTGCCAGCAGTTACTCGGGACTAGCGCAAGAGACCCAGTACTTC.

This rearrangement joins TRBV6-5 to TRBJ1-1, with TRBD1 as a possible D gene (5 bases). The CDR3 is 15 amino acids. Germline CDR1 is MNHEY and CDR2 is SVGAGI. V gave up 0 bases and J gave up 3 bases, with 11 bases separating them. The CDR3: CASSYSMAGDTEAFF. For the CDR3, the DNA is TGTGCCAGCAGTTACTCGATGGCGGGGGACACTGAAGCTTTCTTT.

For the CDR3, the DNA is TGTGCCAGCAGCGCTTCGTGGGGGACAAACACCGGGGAGCTGTTTTTT. It specifies CASSASWGTNTGELFF. The chain joins TRBV9 to TRBJ2-2, with D possibly matching TRBD1 (6 bases). The V end was cut by 3 bases, the J end by 2 bases, with 14 bases between. Germline V CDR1 and CDR2: SGDLS, YYNGEE. This CDR3 comprises 16 residues.

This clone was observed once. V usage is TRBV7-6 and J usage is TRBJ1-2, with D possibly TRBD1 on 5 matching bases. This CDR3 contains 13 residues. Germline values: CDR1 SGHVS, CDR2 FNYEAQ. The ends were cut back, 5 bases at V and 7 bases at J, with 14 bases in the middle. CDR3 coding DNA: TGTGCCAGCAGCCCCTCAGGTGGGGGTGGCTACACCTTC. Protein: CASSPSGGGGYTF.